This T cell receptor beta chain was obtained from a study of cytotoxic CD8 clonotypes in ibrutinib-treated CLL. Findings and limits, study-wide: Sustained-remission patients were sampled at different times than progressing patients were.

Profiling relied on immunoSEQ multiplex PCR, and the TCRdb table lists in-frame clones only, not all of them. The table shows nearly 300,000 clones, with less than 85% occurring only once. With V trimmed by 7 bases and J by 3 bases, 9 bases remained unmatched. From germline, CDR1 is MDHEN and CDR2 SYDVKM. The CDR3 sequence is 15 residues long. Concerning this clone: Its specificity is unknown.

The material was PBMCs, obtained at disease progression, from a patient treated with ibrutinib. V gene TRBV28 combines with J gene TRBJ2-7; 10 nucleotides align to TRBD1. This receptor was obtained from a human donor with chronic lymphocytic leukemia. Written as DNA, the CDR3 is TGTGCCAGCACCTTCAGGACAGGGGGGAGCTACGAGCAGTACTTC. It specifies CASTFRTGGSYEQYF.